Below, 30 T cell receptor beta chains from the same sample are listed, as sequenced in a study of T cells of healthy individuals. TCRdb independently ran MiXCR on the 5' RACE reads; one entry per CDR3 protein. The sample lists under 70,000 distinct CDR3 sequences, around 15% seen once, with 15% to 20% in the top ten. These receptors all stem from a human donor in good health.

This clonotype appeared many times. CDR3 nucleotide sequence: TGCAGTGCTAGAGACGGCACGGGACTCCAAGAGACCCAGTACTTC. This translates into CSARDGTGLQETQYF. The chain combines TRBV20-1 with TRBJ2-5, with D possibly matching TRBD2 (6 bases). Germline V CDR1 and CDR2: DFQATT, SNEGSKA (reference sequence). Trimming cost V 0 bases and J 1 base, with 12 bases left between them. The CDR3 is 15 amino acids.

Many counts were recorded for this clonotype. The chain has TRBV5-1 and TRBJ2-6; D not certain. CDR1 is SGHRS and CDR2 is YFSETQ in the germline V gene. The CDR3 consists of 14 residues. V gave up 4 bases and J gave up 0 bases, with 5 bases separating them. The CDR3 sequence: CASSPSSGANVLTF. CDR3 DNA: TGCGCCAGCAGCCCTTCCTCTGGGGCCAACGTCCTGACTTTC.

This clonotype was counted ten times or more. The chain employs TRBV5-7 and TRBJ2-4, with TRBD1 identical over 8 bases. TRBV5-7 is treated as an ORF (open reading frame) with a function not yet certain. Trimming cost V 3 bases and J 0 bases; bases outside gene matches: 5. The CDR3 runs 16 residues. CDR3 DNA sequence: TGTGCCAGCAGCTCGCCGGACAGGGAAGCCAAAAACATTCAGTACTTC. Translated: CASSSPDREAKNIQYF.

J is TRBJ2-3 and V is TRBV6-1; TRBD2 matches 8 bases. Germline V CDR1 and CDR2: MNHNS, SASEGT. J was trimmed by 6 bases and V by 5 bases; bases with no gene match: 13. The CDR3 runs to 16 residues. The CDR3 sequence: CASSQTKAGAKDTQYF. The CDR3 bases are TGTGCCAGCAGTCAAACCAAAGCGGGGGCGAAGGATACGCAGTATTTT.

The chain uses TRBV5-1 and TRBJ2-1; 7 positions agree with TRBD2. This CDR3 is 17 amino acids long. Trimming cost V 2 bases and J 4 bases; bases outside gene matches: 12. Looked up from germline, CDR1 is SGHRS and CDR2 is YFSETQ. CDR3 sequence (DNA): TGCGCCAGCAGCTTATCGTTGGGAGGGACGATTTACAATGAGCAGTTCTTC. It specifies CASSLSLGGTIYNEQFF.

A few counts support this clonotype. The chain couples TRBV27 to TRBJ1-3; a weak D match, TRBD1 (5 bases). Germline CDR1 is MNHEY and CDR2 is SMNVEV (reference sequence). The CDR3 runs to 14 residues. The V end lost 6 bases, the J end lost 0 bases, and 9 bases lay between the germline ends. CDR3 DNA sequence: TGTGCCAGCAGGCCGGACAACTCTGGAAACACCATATATTTT. Translating gives CASRPDNSGNTIYF.

This clonotype has at least ten counts. The gene calls are TRBV29-1 and TRBJ2-7; D is unresolved. This CDR3 is built from 12 residues. V was trimmed by 2 bases and J by 2 bases, leaving 7 bases between them. Germline-derived CDR1 and CDR2 are SQVTM and ANQGSEA. The CDR3 bases are TGCAGCGTTGAACGCGGCCCCTACGAGCAGTACTTC. Protein: CSVERGPYEQYF.

V gene TRBV11-2 combines with J gene TRBJ2-1, with 7 bases lining up with TRBD1. Germline V gives CDR1 SGHAT, CDR2 FQNNGV. The CDR3 has 18 residues. V was pared by 1 base and J by 0 bases, with 9 bases of the junction left unmatched. The CDR3 sequence: CASSLGPPGQSSYNEQFF. Written as DNA, the CDR3 is TGTGCCAGCAGCTTAGGACCCCCGGGACAGTCCTCCTACAATGAGCAGTTCTTC. Based on the CDR3 plus reference TRBV11-2 and TRBJ2-1, the full variable domain is EAGVAQSPRYKIIEKRQSVAFWCNPISGHATLYWYQQILGQGPKLLIQFQNNGVVDDSQLPKDRFSAERLKGVDSTLKIQPAKLEDSAVYLCASSLGPPGQSSYNEQFFGPGTRLTVL.

The CDR3 nucleotides are TGCGCCAGCAGCCCTGGGACAGCAGATAATTCACCCCTCCACTTT. Translated, it gives CASSPGTADNSPLHF. The chain couples TRBV5-1 to TRBJ1-6; 7 bases align to TRBD1. The J segment lost 5 bases and the V segment lost 4 bases, leaving 6 bases of the junction unmatched. CDR1 and CDR2 from the germline V gene are SGHRS and YFSETQ. The CDR3 length is 15 residues.

This clonotype occurred many times. The chain has TRBV7-8 and TRBJ1-2; 10 bases match TRBD1. V lost 5 bases, J lost 6 bases, and 9 bases stayed unmatched. From germline, CDR1 is SGHVS and CDR2 FQNEAQ. CDR3 length: 15 residues. For the CDR3, the DNA is TGTGCCAGCAGCCCTAGACAGGGGGCGATAAATGGCTACACCTTC. It yields the protein CASSPRQGAINGYTF.

Comments on this clonotype: One base away lies a much larger clone, so this may be a sequencing read error. V gene TRBV10-3 combines with J gene TRBJ2-7, with D maybe TRBD2 (7 bases). CDR1 is ENHRY, CDR2 SYGVKD, per germline. The CDR3 has 15 amino acids. In nucleotides, the CDR3 is TGTGTCATCAGTGAGTCTGCGGGGGCTACCTACGAGCAGTACTTC. Translated, it gives CVISESAGATYEQYF.

The rearrangement joins TRBV6-5 to TRBJ2-1; the D call may be TRBD1 or TRBD2 (5 bases each). Deletions cut 4 bases from V and 9 bases from J, with 13 bases between. The CDR3 is 13 amino acids. CDR1 MNHEY and CDR2 SVGAGI come from the germline V gene. For the CDR3, the DNA is TGTGCCAGCAGTTCACTAGGGACGCTTGAGCAGTTCTTC. This translates into CASSSLGTLEQFF.

This chain links TRBV10-3 with TRBJ2-5; D is uncertain. Germline CDR1 ENHRY, CDR2 SYGVKD. The CDR3 has 14 amino acids. Trimming took off 2 bases at V and 0 bases at J, with 7 bases between the two ends. CDR3 residues: CAISEDFNQETQYF. The CDR3 DNA sequence: TGTGCCATCAGTGAGGACTTCAACCAAGAGACCCAGTACTTC.

This clonotype occurred a few times. The chain combines TRBV6-1 with TRBJ2-2; 12 nucleotides line up with TRBD1. The germline V gene encodes CDR1 MNHNS and CDR2 SASEGT. Trimming took 10 bases from V and 4 from J; bases not matched to a gene: 19. The CDR3 covers 19 residues. In nucleotides, the CDR3 is TGTGCCACCCGCCCCCCGACCGGGACAGGGGGCTTTTTCACCGGGGAGCTGTTTTTT. Translated, it gives CATRPPTGTGGFFTGELFF.

This clonotype showed up many times. This chain uses TRBV19 with TRBJ1-4, with 9 bases identical to TRBD1. V was clipped by 7 bases and J by 7 bases; unmatched bases: 7. The germline CDR1 and CDR2 sequences are LNHDA and SQIVND (reference sequence). The CDR3 runs to 14 residues. In nucleotides, the CDR3 is TGTGCCAGTACCGGGACAGGGAGGACTGAAAAACTGTTTTTT. It codes for CASTGTGRTEKLFF.

The chain has TRBV12-3 or TRBV12-4 and TRBJ2-7; 9 bases map to TRBD1. The CDR3 contains 12 residues. V was pared by 6 bases and J by 5 bases, with 2 bases of the junction left unmatched. CDR3 DNA: TGTGCCAGCAGCCGGACAGGGGACGAGCAGTACTTC. Its translation is CASSRTGDEQYF.

This clonotype has just a few counts. This chain joins TRBV4-2 and TRBJ1-1, with 8 bases that match TRBD1. Germline V gene lookup returns CDR1 LGHNA and CDR2 YNFKEQ. The CDR3 loop spans 15 amino acids. J lost 0 bases, V lost 4 bases, and 4 bases had no gene match. The CDR3 sequence: CASSLGGQVNTEAFF. In nucleotides, the CDR3 is TGTGCCAGCAGCCTAGGGGGACAGGTGAACACTGAAGCTTTCTTT.

This clonotype was seen many times. The junction departs from germline at one end; a sequencing error may be responsible. The J gene is TRBJ2-1, the V gene TRBV12-3 or TRBV12-4, with a tentative D call TRBD2 (6 bases). This CDR3 has 12 residues. CDR3 protein: CASSLSGTLWNF. The CDR3 DNA sequence: TGTGCCAGCAGTCTCTCCGGGACTCTGTGGAACTTC.

This clonotype has ten or more counts. The chain is built from TRBV29-1 and TRBJ2-5; D is possibly TRBD1 (5 bases). The CDR3 totals 14 residues. V gave up 2 bases and J gave up 3 bases, with 13 bases separating them. Germline V gives CDR1 SQVTM, CDR2 ANQGSEA. The CDR3 bases are TGCAGCGTTGAAAGAGGCCAGGGCAAAGAGACCCAGTACTTC. Translating gives CSVERGQGKETQYF.

The rearrangement joins TRBV7-2 to TRBJ2-5; TRBD1 agrees at 8 bases. Per germline, CDR1 SGHTA and CDR2 FQGNSA. The CDR3 is 12 amino acids. Trimming removed 4 bases from V and 9 bases from J; junction bases left unmatched: 4. The CDR3 DNA is TGTGCCAGCAGCTGGGACAGGTCGGCCCAGTACTTC. It translates to CASSWDRSAQYF.

The CDR3 sequence is CAISGQGGEKLFF. DNA of the CDR3: TGTGCCATCAGTGGGCAGGGCGGGGAAAAACTGTTTTTT. The chain is built from TRBV10-3 and TRBJ1-4; possible D gene TRBD1, 5 bases. V lost 4 bases to trimming and J lost 8 bases, with 11 bases between them. Germline loops: CDR1 ENHRY, CDR2 SYGVKD. The CDR3 is 13 residues long.

This clonotype was counted between two and nine times. CDR3: CASSRLGAYNEQFF. CDR3 DNA: TGTGCCAGCAGTAGACTAGGGGCCTACAATGAGCAGTTCTTC. The genes are TRBV12-3 or TRBV12-4 and TRBJ2-1, with D possibly matching TRBD2 (6 bases). The CDR3 is made up of 14 amino acids. The germline V and J ends were trimmed by 5 bases and 2 bases, with 10 bases remaining between them.

V and J are TRBV14 and TRBJ2-3, with 12 bases lining up with TRBD1. The CDR3 extends over 16 amino acids. V lost 5 bases, J lost 5 bases, and 8 bases stayed unmatched. Germline CDR1 is SGHDN and CDR2 is FVKESK. CDR3 nucleotide sequence: TGTGCCAGCAGCTCATGGGACAGGGGGCAGGTAGATACGCAGTATTTT. Translating it yields CASSSWDRGQVDTQYF.

This clonotype was counted many times. The chain has TRBV4-3 and TRBJ2-3; D unresolved. The CDR3 totals 13 residues. V was trimmed by 3 bases and J by 5 bases, leaving 9 bases between them. Germline loops: CDR1 LGHNA, CDR2 YSLEER. CDR3 sequence reads: CASSHWGGDTQYF. Written as DNA, the CDR3 is TGCGCCAGCAGCCATTGGGGTGGAGATACGCAGTATTTT.

V gene TRBV20-1 combines with J gene TRBJ2-5, with a possible D match to TRBD1 (7 bases). Germline V CDR1 and CDR2: DFQATT, SNEGSKA (reference sequence). There are 18 residues in the CDR3. Trimming removed 7 bases from V and 1 base from J, with 28 bases in between. The CDR3 nucleotides are TGCAGTGTCGACCGGGACAGCCGGACTATGCGATCCCAAGAGACCCAGTACTTC. Encoded protein: CSVDRDSRTMRSQETQYF.

The gene calls are TRBV5-1 and TRBJ1-2, with 8 bases matching TRBD1. Trimming took 0 bases from V and 7 from J; bases not matched to a gene: 8. The length of the CDR3 is 15 residues. CDR1 and CDR2 (germline): SGHRS, YFSETQ. Written as DNA, the CDR3 is TGCGCCAGCAGCTTGGCCTTCGGACAGGGAGGTGGCTACACCTTC. Residues: CASSLAFGQGGGYTF.

This clonotype has at least ten counts. The chain couples TRBV14 to TRBJ1-1; D is possibly TRBD1 (6 bases). CDR3 length equals 13 residues. The V end lost 2 bases, the J end lost 11 bases, and 15 bases lay between the germline ends. Germline V gives CDR1 SGHDN, CDR2 FVKESK. The CDR3 bases are TGTGCCAGCAGCCAACCCGGACAGCTTGAGGCTTTCTTT. Its translation is CASSQPGQLEAFF.

The J gene is TRBJ1-4, the V gene TRBV29-1; TRBD1 matches at 9 bases. The CDR3 runs 15 residues. CDR1 SQVTM and CDR2 ANQGSEA come from the germline V gene. The V segment lost 7 bases and the J segment 4 bases; nucleotides outside the gene matches: 10. The CDR3 protein is CSASQGASFNEKLFF. The CDR3, as DNA: TGCAGCGCCTCACAGGGGGCTTCCTTTAATGAAAAACTGTTTTTT.

This clonotype has just a few counts. This chain joins TRBV5-4 and TRBJ2-7; 11 bases match TRBD2. The length of the CDR3 is 17 residues. V gave up 0 bases and J gave up 1 base; unmatched junction bases: 6. CDR1 and CDR2 from the germline V gene are SGHNT and YYREEE (reference sequence). The CDR3 DNA follows: TGTGCCAGCAGCTTGGGCCCGGGACTAGCGGTGTCCTACGAGCAGTACTTC. Encoded protein: CASSLGPGLAVSYEQYF.

This chain links TRBV12-5 with TRBJ2-2; TRBD2 agrees at 12 bases. Germline V CDR1 and CDR2: LGHNT, FRNRAP. The junction had 1 base not matched to a gene; V was cut back by 2 bases and J by 0 bases. The CDR3 totals 17 residues. CDR3 sequence reads: CASGLTSGGPNTGELFF. CDR3 coding DNA: TGTGCTAGTGGTTTGACTAGCGGGGGGCCGAACACCGGGGAGCTGTTTTTT. The full variable domain, in which reference TRBV12-5 and TRBJ2-2 provide the parts outside the CDR3, is DARVTQTPRHKVTEMGQEVTMRCQPILGHNTVFWYRQTMMQGLELLAYFRNRAPLDDSGMPKDRFSAEMPDATLATLKIQPSEPRDSAVYFCASGLTSGGPNTGELFFGEGSRLTVL.